This passage covers 28 T cell receptor beta chains from one sample sequenced in a study of T cells after yellow fever vaccination (dated by TCRdb to the late 2010s). What the treatment or condition label conveys for this sample: live attenuated yellow fever vaccine strain. Receptors were amplified or captured by 5' RACE. TCRdb shows the sequencer as Illumina HiSeq 2500. In-frame beta chains were kept once TCRdb had trimmed the public reads at Q25 with fastp and called clones with MiXCR. Identical CDR3 protein sequences are pooled into one entry, listed with their most common genes and DNA. The sample table shows over 45,000 distinct CDR3 sequences, and approximately 7.7% are seen once. Jointly, the top ten make up less than 45% of the sample. Here the sequenced sample was CD8+ T cells sorted from PBMCs, taken on the day of the first yellow fever vaccination. These receptors all stem from a man aged 18 to 35 who received the YFV17D yellow fever vaccine.

This clonotype has a handful of counts. The chain employs TRBV6-2 or TRBV6-3 and TRBJ2-3; TRBD1 agrees at 10 bases. This CDR3 is 21 amino acids long. With V trimmed by 1 base and J by 1 base, 17 bases remained unmatched. Germline CDR1 and CDR2: MNHEY and SVGEGT. CDR3 loop: CASSYFDSTDRGCSGTDTQYF. The CDR3 bases are TGTGCCAGCAGTTACTTCGACAGTACGGACAGGGGGTGTTCTGGCACAGATACGCAGTATTTT.

This clonotype came up a few times. The V gene is TRBV19, the J gene TRBJ1-1, with D unresolved. This CDR3 is 13 amino acids long. Germline V lookup: CDR1 LNHDA, CDR2 SQIVND (reference sequence). Trimming took 3 bases from V and 2 from J, leaving 7 bases between them. Here the CDR3 reads CASSIHLNTEAFF. The CDR3 nucleotides read TGTGCCAGTAGTATTCATCTCAACACTGAAGCTTTCTTT.

This clonotype occurred many times. This chain links TRBV20-1 with TRBJ2-1; D remains ambiguous. Germline V gives CDR1 DFQATT, CDR2 SNEGSKA (reference sequence). The CDR3 covers 17 residues. V lost 0 bases and J lost 0, with 15 bases in between. CDR3 amino acids: CSARDPLEVASYNEQFF. DNA for the CDR3: TGCAGTGCTAGAGATCCCCTAGAAGTAGCCTCCTACAATGAGCAGTTCTTC.

This clonotype was detected only a few times. This chain uses TRBV7-9 with TRBJ2-7; 9 positions agree with TRBD1. The junction had 7 bases not matched to a gene; V was cut back by 6 bases and J by 1 base. Germline V gene sequence: CDR1 SEHNR, CDR2 FQNEAQ (reference sequence). The CDR3 has 15 amino acids. The CDR3 sequence is CASSFPGQGSYEQYF. CDR3 bases: TGTGCCAGCAGTTTTCCGGGACAGGGATCCTACGAGCAGTACTTC.

This clonotype was observed many times. The rearrangement uses TRBV13 and TRBJ2-7, with D perhaps TRBD1 (6 bases). The CDR3 spans 14 residues. With 4 bases removed from V and 0 bases from J, the gap between germline ends came to 10 bases. Germline V gene sequence: CDR1 PRHDT, CDR2 FYEKMQ (reference sequence). The CDR3 region is CASSSVDSSYEQYF. The CDR3 coding sequence is TGTGCCAGCAGCTCGGTGGACAGCTCCTACGAGCAGTACTTC.

This clonotype was found many times. The chain links TRBV18 to TRBJ2-2, with 7 bases that match TRBD2. Trimming took 3 bases from V and 6 from J; bases not matched to a gene: 16. Germline-derived CDR1 and CDR2 are KGHSH and LQKENI. This CDR3 region has 18 residues. The CDR3 DNA is TGTGCCAGCTCACCCACCGGGGGGACGTACCTCTTCGCCGGGGAGCTGTTTTTT. Its protein product is CASSPTGGTYLFAGELFF.

The chain is built from TRBV5-6 and TRBJ1-1, with TRBD1 as a possible D gene (5 bases). Germline values: CDR1 SGHDT, CDR2 YYEEEE. The CDR3 is made up of 13 amino acids. With 3 bases removed from V and 1 base from J, the gap between germline ends came to 7 bases. For the CDR3, the DNA is TGTGCCAGCAGCTGGGGGGGGAACACTGAAGCTTTCTTT. The encoded protein is CASSWGGNTEAFF.

This clonotype was found a few times. This chain joins TRBV6-1 and TRBJ1-1, with 7 bases fitting TRBD1. V lost 10 bases and J lost 3; bases outside the gene matches: 17. CDR1 is MNHNS and CDR2 is SASEGT in the germline V gene. The CDR3 spans 16 residues. CDR3 nucleotide sequence: TGTGCCACCCTTTTCATCGGAGGGGGCACAGACACTGAAGCTTTCTTT. It codes for CATLFIGGGTDTEAFF.

This clonotype turned up a few times. This rearrangement joins TRBV6-1 to TRBJ1-1, with D uncertain. CDR1 is MNHNS, CDR2 SASEGT, per germline. V lost 8 bases and J lost 10, with 29 bases in between. CDR3 length equals 16 residues. The CDR3, as DNA: TGTGCCAGCTCTCCCCCGGGGATGGCCAGGAGCTCTTCAGCTTTCTTT. It yields the protein CASSPPGMARSSSAFF.

The chain is built from TRBV19 and TRBJ1-2; the D is unclear. V lost 5 bases to trimming and J lost 0 bases, with 16 bases between them. Germline V lookup: CDR1 LNHDA, CDR2 SQIVND (reference sequence). CDR3 size: 16 residues. Here the CDR3 reads CASSYATVVSNYGYTF. CDR3 coding DNA: TGTGCCAGTAGTTACGCCACGGTAGTATCTAACTATGGCTACACCTTC.

This clonotype was picked up many times. The rearrangement joins TRBV6-5 to TRBJ2-1, with 10 nucleotides matching TRBD1. The V gene end was trimmed by 4 bases and the J gene end by 2 bases; junction bases not matched to a gene: 2. The germline CDR1 and CDR2 sequences are MNHEY and SVGAGI. CDR3 size: 15 residues. Here the CDR3 reads CASSFGQGAYNEQFF. The DNA for the CDR3 is TGTGCCAGCAGTTTCGGACAGGGGGCCTACAATGAGCAGTTCTTC.

This clonotype was observed many times. This sequence joins TRBV6-4 and TRBJ1-6; D ambiguous. Germline loops: CDR1 MRHNA, CDR2 SNTAGT. This CDR3 contains 13 residues. The V and J ends lost 0 bases and 6 bases respectively, with 3 bases between them. CDR3 nucleotide sequence: TGTGCCAGCAGTGACTCGCCTAATTCACCCCTCCACTTT. Amino acid sequence: CASSDSPNSPLHF.

This clonotype occurred a few times. The junction departs from germline at one end; a sequencing error may be responsible. The chain joins TRBV7-7 to TRBJ2-5; 7 bases match TRBD1. CDR1 and CDR2 from the germline V gene are SSHAT and FNYEAQ (reference sequence). The CDR3 has 15 residues. CDR3 protein: CASSPIDRAQETQYF. CDR3 nucleotide sequence: TGTGCTAGCAGCCCGATCGACAGGGCCCAAGAGACCCAGTACTTC. Filled out from reference TRBV7-7 and TRBJ2-5, the complete variable domain reads GAGVSQSPRYKVTKRGQDVTLRCDPISSHATLYWYQQALGQGPEFLTYFNYEAQPDKSGLPSDRFSAERPEGSISTLTIQRTEQRDSAMYRCASSPIDRAQETQYFGPGTRLLVL.

This clonotype came up many times. The rearrangement links TRBV10-3 to TRBJ2-7; D is possibly TRBD1 (6 bases). Germline CDR1 and CDR2: ENHRY and SYGVKD. CDR3 length: 18 amino acids. The germline V and J ends were trimmed by 3 bases and 0 bases, with 21 bases remaining between them. CDR3 sequence reads: CAISDLTTGKMGSYEQYF. CDR3 DNA sequence: TGTGCCATCAGTGATCTTACCACAGGGAAGATGGGCTCCTACGAGCAGTACTTC.

This clonotype has a handful of counts. CDR3 sequence (DNA): TGTGCCAGCAGCTTAACAGGGTACCCCCCAGATACGCAGTATTTT. Translated: CASSLTGYPPDTQYF. J is TRBJ2-3 and V is TRBV7-2; tentative D call: TRBD1 (6 bases). Germline lookup yields CDR1 SGHTA and CDR2 FQGNSA. The CDR3 runs to 15 residues. The V end was cut by 2 bases, the J end by 4 bases, with 13 bases between.

This clonotype was counted many times. This chain joins TRBV7-9 and TRBJ2-1; TRBD2 aligns across 9 bases. Germline V lookup: CDR1 SEHNR, CDR2 FQNEAQ (reference sequence). The J segment lost 4 bases and the V segment lost 8 bases, leaving 6 bases of the junction unmatched. The CDR3 loop spans 14 amino acids. This CDR3 reads CASRFAGGYNEQFF. The CDR3 DNA follows: TGTGCCAGCCGGTTCGCGGGGGGGTACAATGAGCAGTTCTTC.

V is TRBV5-4 and J is TRBJ1-1; possibly TRBD1 for D (5 bases). The CDR3 is 14 residues long. V was pared by 3 bases and J by 2 bases, with 11 bases between. In germline, CDR1 is SGHNT, CDR2 YYREEE (reference sequence). The CDR3 nucleotides read TGTGCCAGCAGCTCCGGAGGGGATAACACTGAAGCTTTCTTT. Translating it yields CASSSGGDNTEAFF.

This clonotype has at least ten counts. This chain joins TRBV6-1 and TRBJ2-2; D gene ambiguous. Trimming pared 1 base from V and 5 bases from J, leaving 11 bases between. The CDR3 sequence is 15 residues long. Looked up from germline, CDR1 is MNHNS and CDR2 is SASEGT. CDR3 sequence: CASSEVLAETGELFF. The CDR3 DNA is TGTGCCAGCAGTGAAGTCTTGGCGGAGACCGGGGAGCTGTTTTTT.

In this sample, this clonotype turned up many times. The chain uses TRBV3-1 and TRBJ2-7, with TRBD2 matching 10 bases. Trimming cost V 0 bases and J 7 bases; bases outside gene matches: 12. CDR3 size: 17 residues. The V gene's germline CDR1 is LGHDT and CDR2 YNNKEL (reference sequence). The CDR3 bases are TGTGCCAGCAGCCAAGATACGTCGCTAGCGGGGGTGAAAGAGCAGTACGTC. Its protein product is CASSQDTSLAGVKEQYV.

The chain joins TRBV7-9 to TRBJ1-1; D is unclear. Germline assignment: CDR1 SEHNR and CDR2 FQNEAQ (reference sequence). The V end was cut by 3 bases, the J end by 0 bases, with 8 bases between. The CDR3 length is 14 residues. CDR3 coding DNA: TGTGCCAGCAGCTTTCGGGTCATGAACACTGAAGCTTTCTTT. As protein: CASSFRVMNTEAFF.

This clonotype was seen more than once but under ten times. V is TRBV4-3 and J is TRBJ2-1, with D maybe TRBD1 (7 bases). This CDR3 has 15 residues. Germline lookup yields CDR1 LGHNA and CDR2 YSLEER. The V end lost 1 base, the J end lost 3 bases, and 10 bases lay between the germline ends. CDR3 coding DNA: TGCGCCAGCAGCCAAGCCAGGGGGGTCTACAATGAGCAGTTCTTC. This gives the protein CASSQARGVYNEQFF.

This clonotype has ten or more counts. J is TRBJ2-7 and V is TRBV27; the D gene is possibly TRBD1 (6 bases). Trimming removed 3 bases at V and 3 bases at J, with 15 bases between. This CDR3 is 15 amino acids long. The germline V gene has CDR1 MNHEY and CDR2 SMNVEV (reference sequence). The CDR3 here is CASSFSGDNFYEQYF. In DNA, the CDR3 is TGTGCCAGCAGTTTCTCCGGGGACAACTTCTACGAGCAGTACTTC.

This clonotype was seen repeatedly, ten times or more. Written as DNA, the CDR3 is TGTGCCAGCATTGGACAGGGGGCTTTCAATGAGCAGTTCTTC. It is translated as CASIGQGAFNEQFF. The gene calls are TRBV27 and TRBJ2-1, with TRBD1 matching 11 bases. Germline V gene lookup returns CDR1 MNHEY and CDR2 SMNVEV (reference sequence). There are 14 residues in the CDR3. V shed 7 bases, J shed 6 bases, and the junction held 5 bases outside the gene matches.

This clonotype was seen many times. Written as DNA, the CDR3 is TGTGCTAGTGGTTCCCCTACCCTAGCCAAAAACATTCAGTACTTC. Protein product: CASGSPTLAKNIQYF. This chain connects TRBV12-5 to TRBJ2-4; D is unclear. CDR1 is LGHNT and CDR2 is FRNRAP in the germline V gene. This CDR3 has 15 amino acids. Trimming cost V 4 bases and J 0 bases, with 10 bases left between them.

This clonotype was picked up a small number of times. This rearrangement joins TRBV5-1 to TRBJ1-1; 10 bases are shared with TRBD1. The junction had 9 bases not matched to a gene; V was cut back by 3 bases and J by 4 bases. Per germline, CDR1 SGHRS and CDR2 YFSETQ. There are 16 residues in the CDR3. CDR3 sequence (DNA): TGCGCCAGCAGCTGGGGGACAGGGGTGACGGGCACTGAAGCTTTCTTT. Translation gives CASSWGTGVTGTEAFF.

This clonotype was picked up many times. V usage is TRBV6-4 and J usage is TRBJ2-2, with TRBD1 matching over 9 bases. The CDR3 is 17 residues long. Trimming took 0 bases from V and 6 from J; bases not matched to a gene: 8. Germline V gene lookup returns CDR1 MRHNA and CDR2 SNTAGT. In DNA, the CDR3 is TGTGCCAGCAGTGACTCGACCGAACAGGGGGCGGCCGGGGAGCTGTTTTTT. As protein: CASSDSTEQGAAGELFF.

This clonotype came up many times. This sequence joins TRBV4-2 and TRBJ2-3; no firm D call. Germline CDR1 LGHNA, CDR2 YNFKEQ. The CDR3 extends over 16 amino acids. V lost 3 bases and J 3 bases, leaving 16 bases between the germline ends. CDR3 residues: CASSQATSGVTDTQYF. Here the CDR3 DNA reads TGTGCCAGCAGCCAGGCCACGTCTGGGGTAACAGATACGCAGTATTTT.

This clonotype was seen more than once but under ten times. V gene TRBV7-6 combines with J gene TRBJ1-2; 8 bases map to TRBD1. V gave up 5 bases and J gave up 4 bases; unmatched junction bases: 12. The CDR3 loop spans 16 amino acids. CDR1 and CDR2 from the germline V gene are SGHVS and FNYEAQ. The CDR3 region is CASSERTGRGGYGYTF. The CDR3 DNA sequence: TGTGCCAGCAGCGAGCGGACAGGGAGGGGAGGCTATGGCTACACCTTC. Filled out from reference TRBV7-6 and TRBJ1-2, the complete variable domain reads GAGVSQSPRYKVTKRGQDVALRCDPISGHVSLYWYRQALGQGPEFLTYFNYEAQQDKSGLPNDRFSAERPEGSISTLTIQRTEQRDSAMYRCASSERTGRGGYGYTFGSGTRLTVV.